This TCR beta chain was obtained from a study of graft-versus-host responses after intestinal transplantation. In the study overall: Transplant recipients had multivisceral, liver-intestinal, or isolated intestinal grafts. All recipients got anti-thymocyte globulin induction, then tacrolimus and steroids for approximately 3 years.

Between the trimmed V and J ends, which lost 5 bases and 2 bases, there was a span of 18 bases. Looked up from germline, CDR1 is SGHAT and CDR2 is FQDESV (reference sequence). The CDR3 sequence is 16 residues long. The protocol was immunoSEQ multiplex PCR, while the TCRdb copy is restricted to in-frame clones and leaves out a portion. Of tens of thousands of clones listed, 90% to 95% are singletons. Concerning this clone: The sample carries other DNA sequences with the same CDR3.

Sequencing was performed on PBMCs, taken 66 days after intestinal transplant. The sequence came from a human patient who received an intestinal transplant, so some T cells may come from the graft donor. The chain joins TRBV11-1 to TRBJ1-1, with no clear D. The CDR3 nucleotides read TGTGCCAGCAGCCCTGTCAATCGGCACTCCAACACTGAAGCTTTCTTT. Protein: CASSPVNRHSNTEAFF.